This TCR beta chain was identified during a study of T cell changes during pregnancy in multiple sclerosis (dated by TCRdb to the late 2010s). Study-level background: In women with multiple sclerosis, the researchers looked at how the T cell repertoire shifted as pregnancy progressed.

The receptor library was made with the immunoSEQ multiplex PCR assay. What TCRdb holds here is the immuneACCESS table cut down to in-frame rearrangements. Part of the clones is not present; checked against another copy, under half of the missing clones reflect an unresolved V gene, and the others are unexplained. Counted in this sample were 90,000 or so clones; 80% to 95% of them appeared once. Roughly 2% of the sample lies in the top ten. Reading from cysteine to phenylalanine, the CDR3 counts 16 amino acids. The CDR3 DNA has 48 bases and is translated from base 1. CDR1 and CDR2 were assigned from the germline V gene as LGHNA and YSLEER. V and J are truncated by 1 base and 5 bases respectively, leaving an intervening sequence of 17 bases. Comment on this clone: Its antigen has not been determined. Qualities for individual bases were not recorded, and no much larger clone is one base off.

The receptor was isolated from a female donor in good health, enrolled as a control in a pregnancy study. The source material was peripheral blood, sampled in the first trimester of pregnancy. Here the chain combines TRBV4-3 and TRBJ1-1, with TRBD1 perhaps the D gene, on 6 matching bases. The CDR3 reads CASSQGGTRGLTEAFF. The nucleotide sequence is given as TGCGCCAGCAGCCAAGGGGGGACAAGGGGGTTGACTGAAGCTTTCTTT.